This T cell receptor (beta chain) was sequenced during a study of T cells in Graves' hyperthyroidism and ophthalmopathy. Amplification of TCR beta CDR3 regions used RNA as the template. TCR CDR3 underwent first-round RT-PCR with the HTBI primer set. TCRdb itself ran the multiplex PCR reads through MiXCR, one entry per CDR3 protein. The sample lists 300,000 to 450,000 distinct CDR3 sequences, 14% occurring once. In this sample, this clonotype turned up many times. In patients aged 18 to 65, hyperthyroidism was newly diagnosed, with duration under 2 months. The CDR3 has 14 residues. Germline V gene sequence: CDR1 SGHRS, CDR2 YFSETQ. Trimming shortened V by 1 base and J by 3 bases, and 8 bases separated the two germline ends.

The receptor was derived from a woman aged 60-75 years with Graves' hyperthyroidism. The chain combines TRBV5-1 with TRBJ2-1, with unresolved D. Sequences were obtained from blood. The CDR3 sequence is CASSLTTLYNEQFF. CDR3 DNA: TGCGCCAGCAGCTTGACTACCCTCTACAATGAGCAGTTCTTC.